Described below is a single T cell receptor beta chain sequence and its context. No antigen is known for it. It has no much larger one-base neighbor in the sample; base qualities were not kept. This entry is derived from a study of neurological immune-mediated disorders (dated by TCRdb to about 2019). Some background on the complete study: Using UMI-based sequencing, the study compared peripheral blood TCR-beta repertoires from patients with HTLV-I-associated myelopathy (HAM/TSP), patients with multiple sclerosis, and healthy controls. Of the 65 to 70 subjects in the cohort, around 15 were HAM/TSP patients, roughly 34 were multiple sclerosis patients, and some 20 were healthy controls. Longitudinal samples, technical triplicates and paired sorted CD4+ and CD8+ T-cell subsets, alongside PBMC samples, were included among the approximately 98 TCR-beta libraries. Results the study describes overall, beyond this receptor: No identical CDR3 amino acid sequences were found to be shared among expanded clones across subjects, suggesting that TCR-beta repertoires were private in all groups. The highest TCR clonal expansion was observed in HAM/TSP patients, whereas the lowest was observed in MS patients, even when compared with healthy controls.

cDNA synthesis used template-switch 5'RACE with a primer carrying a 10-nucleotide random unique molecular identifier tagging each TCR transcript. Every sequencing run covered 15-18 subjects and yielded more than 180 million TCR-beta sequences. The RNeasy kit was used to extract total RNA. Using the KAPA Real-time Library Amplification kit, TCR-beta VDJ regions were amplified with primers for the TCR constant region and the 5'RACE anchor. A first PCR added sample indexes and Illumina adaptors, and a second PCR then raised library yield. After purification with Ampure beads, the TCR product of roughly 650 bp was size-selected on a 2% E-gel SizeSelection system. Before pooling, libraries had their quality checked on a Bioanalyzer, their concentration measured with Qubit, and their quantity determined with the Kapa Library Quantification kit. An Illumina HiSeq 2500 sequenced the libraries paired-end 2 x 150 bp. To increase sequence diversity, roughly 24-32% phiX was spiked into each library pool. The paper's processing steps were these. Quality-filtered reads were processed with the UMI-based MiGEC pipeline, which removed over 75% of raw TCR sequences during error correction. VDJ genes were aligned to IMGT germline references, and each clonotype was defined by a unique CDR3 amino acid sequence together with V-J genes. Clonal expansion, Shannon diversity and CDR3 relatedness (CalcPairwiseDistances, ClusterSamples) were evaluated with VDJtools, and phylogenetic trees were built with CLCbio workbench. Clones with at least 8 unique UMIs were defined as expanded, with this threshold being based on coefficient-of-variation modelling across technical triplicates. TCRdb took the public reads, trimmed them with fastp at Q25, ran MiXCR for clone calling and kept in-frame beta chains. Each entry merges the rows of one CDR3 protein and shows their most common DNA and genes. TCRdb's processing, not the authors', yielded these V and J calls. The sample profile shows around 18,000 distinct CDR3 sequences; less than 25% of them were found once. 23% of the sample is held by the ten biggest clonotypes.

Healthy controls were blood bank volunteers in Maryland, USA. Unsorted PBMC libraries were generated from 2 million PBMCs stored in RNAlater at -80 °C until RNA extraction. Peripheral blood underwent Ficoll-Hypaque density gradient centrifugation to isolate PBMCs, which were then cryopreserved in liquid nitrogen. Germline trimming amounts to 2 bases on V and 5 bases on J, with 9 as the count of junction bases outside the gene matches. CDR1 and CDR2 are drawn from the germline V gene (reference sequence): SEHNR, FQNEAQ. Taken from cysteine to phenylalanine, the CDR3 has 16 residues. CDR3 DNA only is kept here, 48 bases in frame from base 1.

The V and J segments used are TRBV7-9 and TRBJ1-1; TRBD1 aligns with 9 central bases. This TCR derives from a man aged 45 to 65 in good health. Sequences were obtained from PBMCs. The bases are TGTGCCAGCAGCTTACACATACAGGGGGCAAGAACTGAAGCTTTCTTT. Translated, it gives CASSLHIQGARTEAFF.